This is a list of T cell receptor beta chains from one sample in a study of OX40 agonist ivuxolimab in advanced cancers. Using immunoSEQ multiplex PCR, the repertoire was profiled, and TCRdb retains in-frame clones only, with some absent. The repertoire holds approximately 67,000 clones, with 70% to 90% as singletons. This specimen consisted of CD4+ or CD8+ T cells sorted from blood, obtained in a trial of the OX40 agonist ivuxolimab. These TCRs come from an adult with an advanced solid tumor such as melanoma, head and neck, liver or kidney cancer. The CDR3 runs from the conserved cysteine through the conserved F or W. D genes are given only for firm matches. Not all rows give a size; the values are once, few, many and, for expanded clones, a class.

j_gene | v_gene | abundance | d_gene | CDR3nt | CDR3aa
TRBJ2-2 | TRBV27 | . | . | TGTGCCAGCAGTTTATCTCGGAACACCGGGGAGCTGTTTTTT | CASSLSRNTGELFF
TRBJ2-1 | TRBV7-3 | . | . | TGTGCCAGCAGCTTAAGGGGGTGGGGCGGTGAGCAGTTCTTC | CASSLRGWGGEQFF
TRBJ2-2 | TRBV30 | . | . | TGTGCCGGGGGCGGATTCGCGAACACCGGGGAGCTGTTTTTT | CAGGGFANTGELFF
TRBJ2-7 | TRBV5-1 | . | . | TGCGCCAGCAGTGATCGAGCAGGGACCTACGAGCAGTACTTC | CASSDRAGTYEQYF
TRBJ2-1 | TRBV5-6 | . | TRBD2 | TGTGCCAGCAGCGAAAGCGGGGGGGCTGTAAATGAGCAGTTCTTC | CASSESGGAVNEQFF
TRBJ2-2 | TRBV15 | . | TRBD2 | TGTGCCACCAGCAGAGGAATAGCGGGAGTGGGGAACACCGGGGAGCTGTTTTTT | CATSRGIAGVGNTGELFF
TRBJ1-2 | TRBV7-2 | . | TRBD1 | TGTGCCAGCAGCTTAGGACAGGGAGGGACTGGGGGCTACACCTTC | CASSLGQGGTGGYTF
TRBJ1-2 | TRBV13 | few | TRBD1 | TGTGCCAGCAGCGACCGCGACAGGGGATATAATGGCTACACCTTC | CASSDRDRGYNGYTF
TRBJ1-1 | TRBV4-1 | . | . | TGCGCCAGCAGCCTGGGGCCCCGGGGGGTATTCGGTGAAGCTTTCTTT | CASSLGPRGVFGEAFF
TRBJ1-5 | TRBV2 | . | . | TGTGCCAGCAGTGTATTTAGGGTCGGTCAGCCCCAGCATTTT | CASSVFRVGQPQHF
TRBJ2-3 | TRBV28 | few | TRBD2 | TGTGCCAGCACACTGGGACTAGCGGGGGCCACAGATACGCAGTATTTT | CASTLGLAGATDTQYF
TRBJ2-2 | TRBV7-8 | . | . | TGTGCCAGCAGCTTAAATCTAGCCGGGGAGCTGTTTTTT | CASSLNLAGELFF
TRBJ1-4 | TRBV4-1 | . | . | TGCGCCAGCAGCCAGTCGGACCCACAGGAGCAAAAACTGTTTTTT | CASSQSDPQEQKLFF
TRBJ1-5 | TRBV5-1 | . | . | TGCGCCAGCAGCTTGTCGCCCTCCTATGATCAGCCCCAGCATTTT | CASSLSPSYDQPQHF
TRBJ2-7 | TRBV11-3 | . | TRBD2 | TGTGCCAGCAGCCCGGGACTACCTTACGAGCAGTACTTC | CASSPGLPYEQYF
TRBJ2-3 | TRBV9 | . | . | TGTGCCAGCAGCGTAGGTGGGGGGAGGGATACGCAGTATTTT | CASSVGGGRDTQYF
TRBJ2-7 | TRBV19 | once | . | TGTGCCAGTAGTACAGGGACTCCGGGCGGATCCGAGCAGTACTTC | CASSTGTPGGSEQYF
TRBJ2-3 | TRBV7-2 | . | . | TGTGCCAGCAGCTCCTGGACTCCCAAGACCACAGATACGCAGTATTTT | CASSSWTPKTTDTQYF
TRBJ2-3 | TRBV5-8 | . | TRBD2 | TGTGCCAGCTCCCGTTGGGGGGGTAGCGGAGCCACAGATACGCAGTATTTT | CASSRWGGSGATDTQYF
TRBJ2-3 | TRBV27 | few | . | TGTGCCAGCAGTTTATCAGTGTCGGGCACAGATACGCAGTATTTT | CASSLSVSGTDTQYF
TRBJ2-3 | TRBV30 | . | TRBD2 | TGTGCCTGGAGTGTATACGGGGCTAGCGGGGGTGTAGATACGCAGTATTTT | CAWSVYGASGGVDTQYF
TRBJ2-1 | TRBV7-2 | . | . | TGTGCCAGCAGCTTAGACGTACAGGGGCAGTTCTTC | CASSLDVQGQFF
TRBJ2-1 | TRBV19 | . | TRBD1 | TGTGCCAGTAGTCCCCCGGGACAGGTGGGGAATGAGCAGTTCTTC | CASSPPGQVGNEQFF
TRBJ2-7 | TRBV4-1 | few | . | TGCGCCAGCAGCCAAGACAGCTACGAGCAGTACTTC | CASSQDSYEQYF
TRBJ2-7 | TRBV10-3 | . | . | TGTGCCATCAGTGGAAGGGAGGCTTACGAGCAGTACTTC | CAISGREAYEQYF